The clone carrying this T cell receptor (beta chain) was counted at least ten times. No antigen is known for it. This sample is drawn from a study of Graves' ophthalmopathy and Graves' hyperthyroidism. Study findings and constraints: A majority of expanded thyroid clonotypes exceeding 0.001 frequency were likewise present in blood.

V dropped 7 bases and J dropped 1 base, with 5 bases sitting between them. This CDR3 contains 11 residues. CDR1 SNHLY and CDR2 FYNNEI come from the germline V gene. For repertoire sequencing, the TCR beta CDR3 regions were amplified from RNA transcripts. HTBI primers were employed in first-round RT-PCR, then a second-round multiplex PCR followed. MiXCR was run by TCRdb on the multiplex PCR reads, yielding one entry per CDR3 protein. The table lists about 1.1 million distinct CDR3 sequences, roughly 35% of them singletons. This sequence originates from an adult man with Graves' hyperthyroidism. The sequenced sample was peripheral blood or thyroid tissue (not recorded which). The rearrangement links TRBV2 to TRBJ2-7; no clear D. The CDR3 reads CASNLSYEQYF. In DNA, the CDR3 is TGTGCCAGCAACCTATCCTACGAGCAGTACTTC.